A single sample gave rise to the 18 T cell receptor beta chains below, sequenced in a study of beta chain features in type 1 diabetes. Reverse transcription of all isolated RNA meant that expressed TCRB transcripts were sequenced. The data were produced by immunoSEQ multiplex PCR, yet TCRdb's version contains in-frame clones alone and is incomplete. This sample has about 360,000 clones, with 10% to 15% found just once. The specimen sequenced was naive CD4+ T cells from blood. These receptors were collected from a young man in good health.

The gene calls are TRBV5-4 and TRBJ2-3, with TRBD2 matching 8 bases. Germline V lookup: CDR1 SGHNT, CDR2 YYREEE (reference sequence). After removal of 5 bases from V and 0 bases from J, the junction contained 2 bases not matched to a gene. The CDR3 contains 14 residues. The CDR3, as DNA: TGTGCCAGCAGGATAGCGGGAAGCACAGATACGCAGTATTTT. It encodes CASRIAGSTDTQYF. The entire variable domain, with the rest obtained from reference TRBV5-4 and TRBJ2-3, is as follows: ETGVTQSPTHLIKTRGQQVTLRCSSQSGHNTVSWYQQALGQGPQFIFQYYREEENGRGNFPPRFSGLQFPNYSSELNVNALELDDSALYLCASRIAGSTDTQYFGPGTRLTVL.

The rearrangement links TRBV11-2 to TRBJ1-2; D unresolved. Per germline, CDR1 SGHAT and CDR2 FQNNGV. Trimming removed 5 bases from V and 7 bases from J, with 11 bases in between. This CDR3 contains 12 residues. In DNA, the CDR3 is TGTGCCAGCAGCACAATCCGGGGTGGCTACACCTTC. Encoded protein: CASSTIRGGYTF.

This clone has just a few counts. CDR3 in amino acids: CASSLTLAGADTQYF. The DNA of the CDR3 is TGTGCCAGCAGCTTAACTCTAGCGGGAGCAGATACGCAGTATTTT. This chain uses TRBV7-9 with TRBJ2-3, with 10 bases that match TRBD2. The CDR3 has 15 residues. Germline assignment: CDR1 SEHNR and CDR2 FQNEAQ (reference sequence). Trimming cost V 2 bases and J 4 bases; bases outside gene matches: 3.

This clone has more than one count but fewer than ten. The rearrangement uses TRBV2 and TRBJ2-7, with 7 bases fitting TRBD1. The CDR3 contains 13 residues. After removal of 10 bases from V and 1 base from J, the junction contained 7 bases not matched to a gene. Germline V lookup: CDR1 SNHLY, CDR2 FYNNEI. CDR3 bases: TGTGCCACCGGGACAGATTCTTCCTACGAGCAGTACTTC. This gives the protein CATGTDSSYEQYF.

The V and J genes are TRBV19 and TRBJ1-2; no definite D call. The V end lost 6 bases, the J end lost 6 bases, and 11 bases lay between the germline ends. This CDR3 has 12 residues. The germline V gene has CDR1 LNHDA and CDR2 SQIVND (reference sequence). For the CDR3, the DNA is TGTGCCAGTAGCGGAGTCGCGGATGGCTACACCTTC. This gives the protein CASSGVADGYTF.

This clone was observed a handful of times. The V gene is TRBV28, the J gene TRBJ2-7; D might be TRBD1 (6 bases). CDR3 length: 13 residues. Trimming left V 2 bases short and J 4 bases short, with 9 bases between. CDR1 is MDHEN and CDR2 is SYDVKM in the germline V gene. As DNA, the CDR3 is TGTGCCAGCAGTTTACAGGGGTTGTACGAGCAGTACTTC. It translates to CASSLQGLYEQYF.

The chain is built from TRBV9 and TRBJ1-2, with D hard to call. Germline CDR1 and CDR2: SGDLS and YYNGEE. The length of the CDR3 is 16 residues. The V and J ends lost 0 bases and 0 bases respectively, with 12 bases between them. CDR3 amino acids: CASSVGPTRANYGYTF. The CDR3 DNA reads TGTGCCAGCAGCGTAGGTCCGACAAGAGCTAACTATGGCTACACCTTC. The complete variable domain, with remaining parts taken from reference TRBV9 and TRBJ1-2, reads DSGVTQTPKHLITATGQRVTLRCSPRSGDLSVYWYQQSLDQGLQFLIQYYNGEERAKGNILERFSAQQFPDLHSELNLSSLELGDSALYFCASSVGPTRANYGYTFGSGTRLTVV.

V gene TRBV30 combines with J gene TRBJ1-2; D possibly corresponds to TRBD1 (6 bases). The V end lost 3 bases, the J end lost 4 bases, and 18 bases lay between the germline ends. Germline V CDR1 and CDR2: GTSNPN, SVGIG (reference sequence). This CDR3 spans 15 amino acids. The DNA for the CDR3 is TGTGCCTGGAGGAGATACAGGGAGCGAGGCTATGGCTACACCTTC. It encodes CAWRRYRERGYGYTF.

The chain employs TRBV10-3 and TRBJ1-1; D remains unclear. The CDR3 contains 12 residues. Per the germline V gene, CDR1 is ENHRY and CDR2 is SYGVKD. The germline V and J ends were trimmed by 7 bases and 5 bases, with 11 bases remaining between them. CDR3 coding DNA: TGTGCCATCAAGCGGGGAGAGACTGAAGCTTTCTTT. Translation: CAIKRGETEAFF.

The gene calls are TRBV19 and TRBJ1-5; TRBD1 is a possible D gene (6 bases). The CDR3 covers 16 residues. Trimming pared 4 bases from V and 0 bases from J, leaving 13 bases between. CDR1 and CDR2 from the germline V gene are LNHDA and SQIVND (reference sequence). The CDR3 loop reads CASSKRQVDSNQPQHF. The CDR3 coding sequence is TGTGCCAGTAGTAAGCGACAGGTCGATAGCAATCAGCCCCAGCATTTT.

The J gene is TRBJ2-2, the V gene TRBV19, with a tentative D call TRBD1 (6 bases). CDR1 and CDR2 from the germline V gene are LNHDA and SQIVND (reference sequence). Trimming removed 8 bases from V and 2 bases from J, with 18 bases in between. This CDR3 has 16 residues. CDR3 coding DNA: TGTGCCAGTCAGGACAGAGACCTCAAAAACACCGGGGAGCTGTTTTTT. Translation: CASQDRDLKNTGELFF.

This clone was recorded a few times. The chain couples TRBV28 to TRBJ2-7; 14 positions match TRBD2. Germline trimming cut 5 bases from V and 5 bases from J; bases unmatched to any gene: 11. The length of the CDR3 is 17 residues. Per the germline V gene, CDR1 is MDHEN and CDR2 is SYDVKM. The CDR3: CASSEPRGLAGGHEQYF. The DNA of the CDR3 is TGTGCCAGCAGTGAGCCGCGTGGACTAGCGGGAGGCCACGAGCAGTACTTC.

The V and J genes are TRBV7-2 and TRBJ1-2; D remains unclear. The germline V gene encodes CDR1 SGHTA and CDR2 FQGNSA. With 5 bases removed from V and 4 bases from J, the gap between germline ends came to 14 bases. There are 14 residues in the CDR3. The CDR3 loop reads CASSPRGQSYGYTF. DNA of the CDR3: TGTGCCAGCAGCCCCCGGGGTCAGTCCTATGGCTACACCTTC.

This clone has only a few counts. V and J are TRBV5-1 and TRBJ2-5; TRBD2 aligns across 8 bases. Germline assignment: CDR1 SGHRS and CDR2 YFSETQ. Trimming removed 0 bases from V and 4 bases from J; junction bases left unmatched: 5. This CDR3 contains 15 residues. This chain's CDR3 is CASSLERGRRETQYF. In DNA, the CDR3 is TGCGCCAGCAGCTTGGAGCGGGGGCGGAGAGAGACCCAGTACTTC.

This clone was counted between two and nine times. The V and J genes are TRBV5-4 and TRBJ1-3, with D unresolved. The CDR3 covers 15 residues. Trimming took off 0 bases at V and 0 bases at J, with 7 bases between the two ends. The germline gives CDR1 SGHNT, CDR2 YYREEE (reference sequence). The DNA for the CDR3 is TGTGCCAGCAGCTTGGACGTTAGCTCTGGAAACACCATATATTTT. This translates into CASSLDVSSGNTIYF.

The chain is built from TRBV7-9 and TRBJ1-2; D unclear. Germline V gives CDR1 SEHNR, CDR2 FQNEAQ (reference sequence). The CDR3 contains 13 residues. Trimming removed 5 bases from V and 3 bases from J, with 10 bases in between. CDR3 DNA sequence: TGTGCCAGCAGCCCGCGCGGGTACTATGGCTACACCTTC. Translation gives CASSPRGYYGYTF.

This clone was observed a few times. The chain is built from TRBV6-6 and TRBJ2-3; 7 nucleotides line up with TRBD2. The V gene end was trimmed by 8 bases and the J gene end by 3 bases; junction bases not matched to a gene: 5. Per germline, CDR1 MNHNY and CDR2 SVGAGI (reference sequence). The length of the CDR3 is 13 residues. CDR3 loop: CASSLADTDTQYF. The CDR3 DNA sequence: TGTGCCAGCTCTCTAGCGGATACAGATACGCAGTATTTT.

This clone was recorded a few times. V is TRBV28 and J is TRBJ1-1, with D unresolved. The CDR3 loop spans 14 amino acids. Trimming took 6 bases from V and 1 from J, leaving 12 bases between them. Germline CDR1 MDHEN, CDR2 SYDVKM. CDR3 bases: TGTGCCAGCAGGGTTCAGGTAAAGAACACTGAAGCTTTCTTT. It is translated as CASRVQVKNTEAFF.